This is a list of T cell receptor beta chains from one sample in a study of early T cells in non-severe SARS-CoV-2 infection. Each CDR3 protein gets one entry after TCRdb re-called the 5' RACE reads with MiXCR. Of about 80,000 distinct CDR3 sequences listed, about 11% are singletons. Sequences were obtained from whole blood. Source of these receptors: an adult who was a healthcare worker with PCR-confirmed SARS-CoV-2 infection or an uninfected control (not recorded which). CDR3s include the opening cysteine and the closing phenylalanine or tryptophan. The order of the fields is clone size, J gene, D gene, CDR3 length, V gene, CDR3 DNA, CDR3 protein. D genes are given only for firm matches. Size is omitted from some rows. Given values are once, few, many or a class for expanded clones.

clone_size: few; j_call: TRBJ1-1; d_call: .; cdr3_length: 13; v_call: TRBV10-3; cdr3_nt: TGTGCCATCAGTGAGTTGGGGAGAGGTGAAGCTTTCTTT; cdr3_aa: CAISELGRGEAFF
clone_size: .; j_call: TRBJ2-3; d_call: TRBD2; cdr3_length: 15; v_call: TRBV7-2; cdr3_nt: TGTGCCAGCAGCTTATCGCTAGCGGGGGCAGATACGCAGTATTTT; cdr3_aa: CASSLSLAGADTQYF
clone_size: few; j_call: TRBJ1-2; d_call: .; cdr3_length: 14; v_call: TRBV15; cdr3_nt: TGTGCCACCAGCAGAGTCGGGGGCGCAGGAGGCTACACCTTC; cdr3_aa: CATSRVGGAGGYTF
clone_size: few; j_call: TRBJ2-7; d_call: .; cdr3_length: 14; v_call: TRBV28; cdr3_nt: TGTGCCAGCAGTTCAGGCAGGGATACCTACGAGCAGTACTTC; cdr3_aa: CASSSGRDTYEQYF
clone_size: few; j_call: TRBJ1-1; d_call: .; cdr3_length: 15; v_call: TRBV9; cdr3_nt: TGTGCCAGCAGCGTAGAGGTTTGGTGGAACACTGAAGCTTTCTTT; cdr3_aa: CASSVEVWWNTEAFF
clone_size: few; j_call: TRBJ2-1; d_call: .; cdr3_length: 14; v_call: TRBV30; cdr3_nt: TGTGCCTGGAGTGTTGGGGGGTCTATCAATGAGCAGTTCTTC; cdr3_aa: CAWSVGGSINEQFF
clone_size: many; j_call: TRBJ2-2; d_call: .; cdr3_length: 13; v_call: TRBV4-2; cdr3_nt: TGTGCCAGCAGCCAAACAGGCACCGGGGAGCTGTTTTTT; cdr3_aa: CASSQTGTGELFF
clone_size: many; j_call: TRBJ2-5; d_call: .; cdr3_length: 13; v_call: TRBV27; cdr3_nt: TGTGCCAGCAGTTTCGAGCGAGGGGAGACCCAGTACTTC; cdr3_aa: CASSFERGETQYF
clone_size: many; j_call: TRBJ1-3; d_call: TRBD1; cdr3_length: 15; v_call: TRBV6-5; cdr3_nt: TGTGCCAGCAGTCCCTCAGGGGGCTTTGGAAACACCATATATTTT; cdr3_aa: CASSPSGGFGNTIYF
clone_size: many; j_call: TRBJ2-7; d_call: .; cdr3_length: 13; v_call: TRBV29-1; cdr3_nt: TGCAGCGTAGAGGTCGGACAGATCTACGAGCAGTACTTC; cdr3_aa: CSVEVGQIYEQYF
clone_size: .; j_call: TRBJ1-4; d_call: .; cdr3_length: 16; v_call: TRBV7-2; cdr3_nt: TGTGCCAGCAGCTTAATCGGTCGTGGCTTAAATGAAAAACTGTTTTTT; cdr3_aa: CASSLIGRGLNEKLFF
clone_size: .; j_call: TRBJ1-2; d_call: .; cdr3_length: 15; v_call: TRBV6-2/TRBV6-3; cdr3_nt: TGTGCCAGCAGTTACACAGGGTCGGCTGACTATGGCTACACCTTC; cdr3_aa: CASSYTGSADYGYTF
clone_size: many; j_call: TRBJ2-7; d_call: TRBD2; cdr3_length: 14; v_call: TRBV6-2/TRBV6-3; cdr3_nt: TGTGCCAGCAGCCCTAGCGGGGGCTACTACGAGCAGTACTTC; cdr3_aa: CASSPSGGYYEQYF
clone_size: few; j_call: TRBJ2-7; d_call: .; cdr3_length: 16; v_call: TRBV2; cdr3_nt: TGTGCCAGCAGTTCCTTCGGACACAAATTCTCCTACGAGCAGTACTTC; cdr3_aa: CASSSFGHKFSYEQYF
clone_size: many; j_call: TRBJ2-5; d_call: TRBD2; cdr3_length: 19; v_call: TRBV4-3; cdr3_nt: TGCGCCAGCAGCCAAGAGAAGGGTATTGGCGGGGGGGCGGTAGAGACCCAGTACTTC; cdr3_aa: CASSQEKGIGGGAVETQYF
clone_size: few; j_call: TRBJ2-1; d_call: .; cdr3_length: 15; v_call: TRBV9; cdr3_nt: TGTGCCAGCAGCCAGGGGTATCGCTCCTACAATGAGCAGTTCTTC; cdr3_aa: CASSQGYRSYNEQFF
clone_size: many; j_call: TRBJ1-6; d_call: .; cdr3_length: 13; v_call: TRBV6-1; cdr3_nt: TGTGCCAGCACCCCGACGGGTCTTCCGCCCCTCCACTTT; cdr3_aa: CASTPTGLPPLHF
clone_size: few; j_call: TRBJ1-5; d_call: .; cdr3_length: 17; v_call: TRBV6-5; cdr3_nt: TGTGCCAGCACTCCCTCGTCCCGTGAAGTCGGCAATCAGCCCCAGCATTTT; cdr3_aa: CASTPSSREVGNQPQHF
clone_size: many; j_call: TRBJ2-7; d_call: .; cdr3_length: 12; v_call: TRBV6-5; cdr3_nt: TGTGCCAGCAGGTCAGGGAAGTACGAGCAGTACTTC; cdr3_aa: CASRSGKYEQYF
clone_size: many; j_call: TRBJ2-2; d_call: .; cdr3_length: 13; v_call: TRBV10-3; cdr3_nt: TGTGCCATCAGGCCGGGACAAACCGGGGAGCTGTTTTTT; cdr3_aa: CAIRPGQTGELFF
clone_size: many; j_call: TRBJ2-2; d_call: TRBD2; cdr3_length: 17; v_call: TRBV6-2/TRBV6-3; cdr3_nt: TGTGCCAGCAGTTACTCTGTGACTAGCGCGAACACCGGGGAGCTGTTTTTT; cdr3_aa: CASSYSVTSANTGELFF
clone_size: few; j_call: TRBJ2-7; d_call: .; cdr3_length: 12; v_call: TRBV11-2; cdr3_nt: TGTGCCAGCAGTAGGTTCTCCTACGAGCAGTACTTC; cdr3_aa: CASSRFSYEQYF
clone_size: .; j_call: TRBJ2-2; d_call: .; cdr3_length: 17; v_call: TRBV3-2; cdr3_nt: TGTGCCAGCAGCCTAGCCGTAGGAGGGGTGAACACCGGGGAGCTGTTTTTT; cdr3_aa: CASSLAVGGVNTGELFF
clone_size: few; j_call: TRBJ2-1; d_call: .; cdr3_length: 14; v_call: TRBV6-5; cdr3_nt: TGTGCCAGCAGTTACCGGGGGCAACACAATGAGCAGTTCTTC; cdr3_aa: CASSYRGQHNEQFF
clone_size: many; j_call: TRBJ1-1; d_call: .; cdr3_length: 11; v_call: TRBV6-5; cdr3_nt: TGTGCCAGCACACGGGGGACTGAAGCTTTCTTT; cdr3_aa: CASTRGTEAFF
clone_size: many; j_call: TRBJ2-7; d_call: .; cdr3_length: 13; v_call: TRBV10-3; cdr3_nt: TGTGCCACCACCCGGGGGCGAACCTACGAGCAGTACTTC; cdr3_aa: CATTRGRTYEQYF
clone_size: many; j_call: TRBJ1-1; d_call: .; cdr3_length: 13; v_call: TRBV30; cdr3_nt: TGTGCCTGGAGTTATACAGAAAATGCTGAAGCTTTCTTT; cdr3_aa: CAWSYTENAEAFF
clone_size: .; j_call: TRBJ2-5; d_call: TRBD2; cdr3_length: 15; v_call: TRBV6-5; cdr3_nt: TGTGCCAGCAGTTACAGAAGCGGGGAGAGAGAGACCCAGTACTTC; cdr3_aa: CASSYRSGERETQYF
clone_size: medium-sized; j_call: TRBJ2-5; d_call: .; cdr3_length: 13; v_call: TRBV11-2; cdr3_nt: TGTGCCAGCAGCTTATGGGGCCAAGAGACCCAGTACTTC; cdr3_aa: CASSLWGQETQYF
clone_size: .; j_call: TRBJ2-1; d_call: .; cdr3_length: 16; v_call: TRBV5-4; cdr3_nt: TGTGCCAGCAGCTCAACAGGGATCCCAACGGGGAATGAGCAGTTCTTC; cdr3_aa: CASSSTGIPTGNEQFF
clone_size: few; j_call: TRBJ2-7; d_call: .; cdr3_length: 11; v_call: TRBV12-3/TRBV12-4; cdr3_nt: TGTGCCAGCGGGGCGGGGTACGAGCAGTACTTC; cdr3_aa: CASGAGYEQYF
clone_size: many; j_call: TRBJ1-2; d_call: TRBD1; cdr3_length: 14; v_call: TRBV29-1; cdr3_nt: TGCAGCGTTCTAGGACAGGTGGTTAACTATGGCTACACCTTC; cdr3_aa: CSVLGQVVNYGYTF
clone_size: few; j_call: TRBJ1-6; d_call: .; cdr3_length: 13; v_call: TRBV2; cdr3_nt: TGTGCCAGCAGTGAAGAGGGGAATTCACCCCTCCACTTT; cdr3_aa: CASSEEGNSPLHF
clone_size: .; j_call: TRBJ2-7; d_call: .; cdr3_length: 14; v_call: TRBV20-1; cdr3_nt: TGCAGTGCTACTCCGACACCATCCTCCTACGAGCAGTACTTC; cdr3_aa: CSATPTPSSYEQYF
clone_size: many; j_call: TRBJ2-3; d_call: .; cdr3_length: 12; v_call: TRBV12-3/TRBV12-4; cdr3_nt: TGTGCCAGCACCTCGACAGAAGATACGCAGTATTTT; cdr3_aa: CASTSTEDTQYF
clone_size: few; j_call: TRBJ2-7; d_call: .; cdr3_length: 17; v_call: TRBV6-5; cdr3_nt: TGTGCCAGCAGTTACTTACCCCCTGGGCAGGGAGGCTACGAGCAGTACTTC; cdr3_aa: CASSYLPPGQGGYEQYF
clone_size: many; j_call: TRBJ1-3; d_call: .; cdr3_length: 17; v_call: TRBV5-1; cdr3_nt: TGCGCCAGCAGCTTGGTGGGGGGCCGACGCTCTGGAAACACCATATATTTT; cdr3_aa: CASSLVGGRRSGNTIYF
clone_size: many; j_call: TRBJ1-2; d_call: .; cdr3_length: 13; v_call: TRBV10-1; cdr3_nt: TGCGCCAGCAGTGAGGGACCGAGATATGGCTACACCTTC; cdr3_aa: CASSEGPRYGYTF
clone_size: .; j_call: TRBJ2-3; d_call: .; cdr3_length: 13; v_call: TRBV18; cdr3_nt: TGTGCCAGCTCAAGAGACAGCACAGATACGCAGTATTTT; cdr3_aa: CASSRDSTDTQYF
clone_size: few; j_call: TRBJ2-3; d_call: .; cdr3_length: 14; v_call: TRBV18; cdr3_nt: TGTGCCAGCTCACCACGAGGGGGCACAGATACGCAGTATTTT; cdr3_aa: CASSPRGGTDTQYF
clone_size: many; j_call: TRBJ2-1; d_call: TRBD2; cdr3_length: 15; v_call: TRBV7-6; cdr3_nt: TGTGCCAGCAGCTTAGGACTAGCGGGGGTCAATGAGCAGTTCTTC; cdr3_aa: CASSLGLAGVNEQFF